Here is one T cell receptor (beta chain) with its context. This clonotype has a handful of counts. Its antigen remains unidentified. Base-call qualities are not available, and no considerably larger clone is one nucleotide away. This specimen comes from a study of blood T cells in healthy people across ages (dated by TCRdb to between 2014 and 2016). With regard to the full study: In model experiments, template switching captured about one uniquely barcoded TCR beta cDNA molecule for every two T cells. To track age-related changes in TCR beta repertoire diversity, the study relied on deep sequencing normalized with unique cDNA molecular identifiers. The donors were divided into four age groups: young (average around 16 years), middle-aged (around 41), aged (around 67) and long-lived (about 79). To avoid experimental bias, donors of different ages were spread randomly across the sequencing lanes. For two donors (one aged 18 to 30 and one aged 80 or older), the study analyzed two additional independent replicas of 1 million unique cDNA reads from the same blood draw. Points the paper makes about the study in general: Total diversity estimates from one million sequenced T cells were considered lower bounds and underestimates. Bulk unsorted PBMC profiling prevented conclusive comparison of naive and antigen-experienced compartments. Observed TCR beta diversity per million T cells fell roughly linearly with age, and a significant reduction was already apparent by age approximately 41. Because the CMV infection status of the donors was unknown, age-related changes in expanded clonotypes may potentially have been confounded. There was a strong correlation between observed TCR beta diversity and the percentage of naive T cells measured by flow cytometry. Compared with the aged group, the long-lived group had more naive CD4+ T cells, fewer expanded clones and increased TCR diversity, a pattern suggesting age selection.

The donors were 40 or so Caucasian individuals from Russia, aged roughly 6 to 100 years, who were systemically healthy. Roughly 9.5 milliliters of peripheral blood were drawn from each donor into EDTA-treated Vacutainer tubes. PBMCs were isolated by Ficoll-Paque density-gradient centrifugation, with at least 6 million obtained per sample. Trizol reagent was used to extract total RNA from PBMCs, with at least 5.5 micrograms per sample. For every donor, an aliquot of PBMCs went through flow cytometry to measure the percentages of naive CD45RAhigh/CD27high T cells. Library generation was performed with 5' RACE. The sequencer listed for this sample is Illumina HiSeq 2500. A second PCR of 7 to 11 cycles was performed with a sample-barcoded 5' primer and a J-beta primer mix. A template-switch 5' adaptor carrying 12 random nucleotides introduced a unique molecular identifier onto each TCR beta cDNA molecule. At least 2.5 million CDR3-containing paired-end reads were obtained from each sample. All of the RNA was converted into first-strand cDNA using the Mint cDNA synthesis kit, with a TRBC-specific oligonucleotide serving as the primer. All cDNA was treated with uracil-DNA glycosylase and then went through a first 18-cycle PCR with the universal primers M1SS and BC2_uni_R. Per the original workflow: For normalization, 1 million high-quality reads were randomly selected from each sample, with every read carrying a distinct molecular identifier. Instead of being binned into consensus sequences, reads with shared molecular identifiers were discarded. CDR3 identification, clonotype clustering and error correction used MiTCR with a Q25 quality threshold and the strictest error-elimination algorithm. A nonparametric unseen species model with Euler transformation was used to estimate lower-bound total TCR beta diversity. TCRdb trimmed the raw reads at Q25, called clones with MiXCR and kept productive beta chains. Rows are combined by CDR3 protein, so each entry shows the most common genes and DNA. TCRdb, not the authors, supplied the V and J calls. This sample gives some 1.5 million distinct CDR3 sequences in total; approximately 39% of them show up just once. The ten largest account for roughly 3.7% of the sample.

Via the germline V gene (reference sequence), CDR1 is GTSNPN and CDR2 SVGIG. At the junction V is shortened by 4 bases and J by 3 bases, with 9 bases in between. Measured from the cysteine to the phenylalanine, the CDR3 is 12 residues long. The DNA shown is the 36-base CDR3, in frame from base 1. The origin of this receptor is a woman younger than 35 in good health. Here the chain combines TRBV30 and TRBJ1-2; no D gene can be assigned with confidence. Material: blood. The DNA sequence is TGTGCCTGGAATGAGATTTACTATGGCTACACCTTC. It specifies CAWNEIYYGYTF.